The 14 T cell receptor beta chains below were found in one sample sequenced in a study of blood T cell repertoires in COVID-19. Using immunoSEQ multiplex PCR, the repertoire was profiled, and TCRdb retains in-frame clones only, with some absent. The profile covers 300,000 to 350,000 clones, with 88% appearing a single time and less than 5.5% taken by the ten largest. The specimen sequenced was PBMCs or T cells enriched from blood (not recorded which). The receptors come from a young man who had recovered from COVID-19.

The rearrangement joins TRBV19 to TRBJ1-1; 7 bases are a match to TRBD1. V lost 3 bases to trimming and J lost 4 bases; unmatched junction nucleotides: 5. CDR3 size: 14 residues. Germline CDR1 is LNHDA and CDR2 is SQIVND (reference sequence). The CDR3 coding sequence is TGTGCCAGTAGTATGGCGCGGACAGGCACTGAAGCTTTCTTT. Amino acids: CASSMARTGTEAFF.

V and J are TRBV2 and TRBJ1-1; D is possibly TRBD1 (5 bases). Trimming removed 6 bases from V and 1 base from J, with 9 bases in between. Germline assignment: CDR1 SNHLY and CDR2 FYNNEI. The CDR3 sequence is 13 residues long. DNA for the CDR3: TGTGCCAGCAGGGGACTGCAGAACACTGAAGCTTTCTTT. Amino acid sequence: CASRGLQNTEAFF.

V gene TRBV5-6 combines with J gene TRBJ2-7; 9 bases fit TRBD2. The ends lost 1 base at V and 3 bases at J; junction bases unmatched: 11. CDR1 and CDR2 from the germline V gene are SGHDT and YYEEEE. This CDR3 region has 17 residues. CDR3 sequence (DNA): TGTGCCAGCAGCTTGATGGCGGGGGGGTTAGGTAGCTACGAGCAGTACTTC. Its translation is CASSLMAGGLGSYEQYF.

The chain couples TRBV6-4 to TRBJ2-3; D is possibly TRBD1 (6 bases). CDR3 length equals 15 residues. Per germline, CDR1 MRHNA and CDR2 SNTAGT. Between the trimmed V and J ends, which lost 4 bases and 0 bases, there was a span of 11 bases. CDR3 coding DNA: TGTGCCAGCAGTGCCGGACAGCTCAGCACAGATACGCAGTATTTT. This translates into CASSAGQLSTDTQYF.

The V gene is TRBV18, the J gene TRBJ1-5, with TRBD1 identical over 7 bases. With 2 bases clipped from V and 6 bases from J, the junction kept 10 bases outside the gene matches. Germline CDR1 and CDR2: KGHSH and LQKENI. The CDR3 length is 16 residues. CDR3 bases: TGTGCCAGCTCACCATCGGCAGGGGGAAGGAGTCAGCCCCAGCATTTT. Its translation is CASSPSAGGRSQPQHF.

This chain connects TRBV5-8 to TRBJ2-7; unclear D gene. The CDR3 covers 15 residues. V lost 3 bases to trimming and J lost 3 bases, with 16 bases between them. Germline V gene data show CDR1 as SGHTS and CDR2 as YDEGEE. The DNA for the CDR3 is TGTGCCAGCAGCTCGCCTCGAGGAAGGTACTACGAGCAGTACTTC. Protein: CASSSPRGRYYEQYF.

The chain carries TRBV18 and TRBJ2-1, with D possibly matching TRBD1 (5 bases). CDR1 is KGHSH, CDR2 LQKENI, per germline. This CDR3 is built from 13 residues. Trimming stripped 1 base from V and 4 bases from J, with 5 bases between. The CDR3 bases are TGTGCCAGCTCACCACAGGGGTACAATGAGCAGTTCTTC. Translating gives CASSPQGYNEQFF.

The chain carries TRBV11-1 and TRBJ2-7; TRBD1 matches 12 bases. Germline V CDR1 and CDR2: SGHAT, FQDESV (reference sequence). The V gene end was trimmed by 1 base and the J gene end by 5 bases; junction bases not matched to a gene: 3. The CDR3 extends over 15 amino acids. This CDR3 reads CASSLVGTGGHEQYF. The CDR3 DNA is TGTGCCAGCAGCTTAGTCGGGACAGGGGGCCACGAGCAGTACTTC.

The J gene is TRBJ1-6, the V gene TRBV7-8; D unclear. Germline values: CDR1 SGHVS, CDR2 FQNEAQ. This CDR3 comprises 16 residues. The ends were cut back, 1 base at V and 0 bases at J, with 7 bases in the middle. The CDR3, as DNA: TGTGCCAGCAGCTTAGTACAGAGCTCCTATAATTCACCCCTCCACTTT. This encodes CASSLVQSSYNSPLHF.

This rearrangement joins TRBV7-9 to TRBJ2-3, with 9 nucleotides matching TRBD1. The CDR3 spans 16 residues. In germline, CDR1 is SEHNR, CDR2 FQNEAQ (reference sequence). V gave up 3 bases and J gave up 4 bases; unmatched junction bases: 8. The DNA for the CDR3 is TGTGCCAGCAGCTTGGGGGACAGGGTTATTGCAGATACGCAGTATTTT. Translating it yields CASSLGDRVIADTQYF.

J is TRBJ2-1 and V is TRBV6-5, with 7 bases matching TRBD1. CDR1 and CDR2 from the germline V gene are MNHEY and SVGAGI. This CDR3 comprises 16 residues. V gave up 2 bases and J gave up 5 bases; unmatched junction bases: 9. CDR3 bases: TGTGCCAGCAGTTACGCCGGGACAGCAACGAACAATGAGCAGTTCTTC. This encodes CASSYAGTATNNEQFF.

The rearrangement joins TRBV11-2 to TRBJ2-1, with 9 bases lining up with TRBD1. This CDR3 has 17 amino acids. The V segment lost 4 bases and the J segment 5 bases; nucleotides outside the gene matches: 12. CDR1 is SGHAT and CDR2 is FQNNGV in the germline V gene. CDR3 in DNA: TGTGCCAGCAGCTCACACCCGGGACAGGGAGTGGACAATGAGCAGTTCTTC. Protein sequence: CASSSHPGQGVDNEQFF.

The rearrangement joins TRBV3-1 (or the pseudogene TRBV3-2) to TRBJ1-2, with 7 bases fitting TRBD1. The CDR3 is 15 residues long. The V segment lost 0 bases and the J segment 4 bases; nucleotides outside the gene matches: 5. CDR1 is LGHDT and CDR2 is YNNKEL in the germline V gene (reference sequence). The chain's CDR3 is CASSQDYRGSYGYTF. The DNA of the CDR3 is TGTGCCAGCAGCCAAGATTACAGGGGCAGCTATGGCTACACCTTC.

This clone occurred once. This sequence joins TRBV7-9 and TRBJ2-7; possible D gene TRBD2, 5 bases. The germline CDR1 and CDR2 sequences are SEHNR and FQNEAQ (reference sequence). The CDR3 sequence is 13 residues long. Trimming took off 5 bases at V and 2 bases at J, with 10 bases between the two ends. As DNA, the CDR3 is TGTGCCAGCAGCCCTACGGGAACCTACGAGCAGTACTTC. Its protein is CASSPTGTYEQYF. The variable domain in full, completed from reference TRBV7-9 and TRBJ2-7, reads DTGVSQNPRHKITKRGQNVTFRCDPISEHNRLYWYRQTLGQGPEFLTYFQNEAQLEKSRLLSDRFSAERPKGSFSTLEIQRTEQGDSAMYLCASSPTGTYEQYFGPGTRLTVT.